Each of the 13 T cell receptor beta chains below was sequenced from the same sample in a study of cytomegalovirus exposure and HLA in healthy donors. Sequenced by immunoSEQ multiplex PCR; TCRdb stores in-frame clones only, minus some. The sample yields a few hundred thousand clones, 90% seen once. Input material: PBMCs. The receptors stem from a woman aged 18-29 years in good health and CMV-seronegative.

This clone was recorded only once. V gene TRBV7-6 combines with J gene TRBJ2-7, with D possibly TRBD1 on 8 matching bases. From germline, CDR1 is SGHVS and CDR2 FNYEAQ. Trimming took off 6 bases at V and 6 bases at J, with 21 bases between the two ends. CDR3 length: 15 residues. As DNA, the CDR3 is TGTGCCAGCAGGCCCCAACAGGGGGGGATTTCCGAGCAGTACTTC. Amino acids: CASRPQQGGISEQYF.

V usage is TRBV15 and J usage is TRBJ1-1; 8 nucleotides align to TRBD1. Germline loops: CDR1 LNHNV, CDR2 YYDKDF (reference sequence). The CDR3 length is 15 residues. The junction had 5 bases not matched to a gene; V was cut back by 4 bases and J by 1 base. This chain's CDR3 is CATSTSDRGNTEAFF. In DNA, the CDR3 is TGTGCCACCAGCACAAGCGACAGGGGGAACACTGAAGCTTTCTTT. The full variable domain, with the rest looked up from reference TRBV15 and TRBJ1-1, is DAMVIQNPRYQVTQFGKPVTLSCSQTLNHNVMYWYQQKSSQAPKLLFHYYDKDFNNEADTPDNFQSRRPNTSFCFLDIRSPGLGDTAMYLCATSTSDRGNTEAFFGQGTRLTVV.

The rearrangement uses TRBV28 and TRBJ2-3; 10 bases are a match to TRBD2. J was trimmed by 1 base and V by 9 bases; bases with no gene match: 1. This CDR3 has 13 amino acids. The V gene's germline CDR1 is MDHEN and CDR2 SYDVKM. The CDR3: CASLAGGTDTQYF. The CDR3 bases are TGTGCCAGTCTAGCGGGGGGCACAGATACGCAGTATTTT.

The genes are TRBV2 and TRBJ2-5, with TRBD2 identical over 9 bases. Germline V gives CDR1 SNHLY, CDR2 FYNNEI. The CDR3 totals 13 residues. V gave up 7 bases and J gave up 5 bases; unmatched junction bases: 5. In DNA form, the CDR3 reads TGTGCCAGCAATCTAGCGGGGCTCGAGACCCAGTACTTC. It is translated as CASNLAGLETQYF.

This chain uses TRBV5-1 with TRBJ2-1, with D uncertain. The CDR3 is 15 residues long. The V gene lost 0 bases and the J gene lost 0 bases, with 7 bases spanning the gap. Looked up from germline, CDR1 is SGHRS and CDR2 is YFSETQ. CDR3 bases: TGCGCCAGCAGCTTGGAGCCGAACTCCTACAATGAGCAGTTCTTC. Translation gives CASSLEPNSYNEQFF.

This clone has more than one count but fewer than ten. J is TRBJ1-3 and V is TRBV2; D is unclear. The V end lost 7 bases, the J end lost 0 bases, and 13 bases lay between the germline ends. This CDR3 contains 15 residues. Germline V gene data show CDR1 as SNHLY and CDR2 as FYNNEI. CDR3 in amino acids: CASNPGRNSGNTIYF. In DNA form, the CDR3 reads TGTGCCAGCAACCCGGGAAGAAACTCTGGAAACACCATATATTTT.

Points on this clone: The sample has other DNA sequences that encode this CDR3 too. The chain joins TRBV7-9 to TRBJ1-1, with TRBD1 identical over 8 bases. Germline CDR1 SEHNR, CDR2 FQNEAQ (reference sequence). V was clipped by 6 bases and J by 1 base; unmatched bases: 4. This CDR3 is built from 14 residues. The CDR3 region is CASSLQGGNTEAFF. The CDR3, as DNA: TGTGCCAGCAGTTTACAGGGGGGGAACACTGAAGCTTTCTTT.

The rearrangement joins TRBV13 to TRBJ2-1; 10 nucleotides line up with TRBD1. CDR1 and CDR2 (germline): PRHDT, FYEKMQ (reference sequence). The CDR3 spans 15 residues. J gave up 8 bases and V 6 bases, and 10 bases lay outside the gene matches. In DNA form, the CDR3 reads TGTGCCAGCAGTTCGACCGGGACAGGGGTCGATGAGCAGTTCTTC. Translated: CASSSTGTGVDEQFF.

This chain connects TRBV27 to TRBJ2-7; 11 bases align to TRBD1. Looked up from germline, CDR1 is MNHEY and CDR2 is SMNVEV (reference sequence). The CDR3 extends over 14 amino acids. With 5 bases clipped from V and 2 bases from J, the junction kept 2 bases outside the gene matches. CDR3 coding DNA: TGTGCCAGCAGTGGGACAGGGGGACCCTACGAGCAGTACTTC. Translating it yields CASSGTGGPYEQYF.

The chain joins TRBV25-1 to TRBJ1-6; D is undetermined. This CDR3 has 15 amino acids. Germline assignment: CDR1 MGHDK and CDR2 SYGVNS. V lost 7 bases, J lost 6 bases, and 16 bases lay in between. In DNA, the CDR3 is TGTGCCAGCACAGGTCGGGAATCTTCTAATTCACCCCTCCACTTT. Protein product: CASTGRESSNSPLHF.

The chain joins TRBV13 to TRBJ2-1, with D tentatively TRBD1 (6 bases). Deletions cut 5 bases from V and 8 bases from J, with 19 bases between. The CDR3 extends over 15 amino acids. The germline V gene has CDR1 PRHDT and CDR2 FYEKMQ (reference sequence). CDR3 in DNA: TGTGCCAGCAGCGGGACACGGGACACCCAGGATGAGCAGTTCTTC. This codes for CASSGTRDTQDEQFF.

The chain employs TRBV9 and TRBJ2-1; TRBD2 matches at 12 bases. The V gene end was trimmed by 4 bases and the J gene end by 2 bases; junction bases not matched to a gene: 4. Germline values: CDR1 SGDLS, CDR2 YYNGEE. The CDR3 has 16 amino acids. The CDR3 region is CASSTRLAGAYNEQFF. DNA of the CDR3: TGTGCCAGCAGCACTCGACTAGCGGGGGCCTACAATGAGCAGTTCTTC.

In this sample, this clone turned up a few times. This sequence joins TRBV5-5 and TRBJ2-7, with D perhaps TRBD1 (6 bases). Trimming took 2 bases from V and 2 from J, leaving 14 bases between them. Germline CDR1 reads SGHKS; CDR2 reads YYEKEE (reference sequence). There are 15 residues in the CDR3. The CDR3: CASSLVRDTAYEQYF. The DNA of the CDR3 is TGTGCCAGCAGCTTAGTTAGGGACACGGCCTACGAGCAGTACTTC.